This entry concerns a single T cell receptor beta chain. Data came from immunoSEQ multiplex PCR; TCRdb stores just in-frame clones and leaves some out. The table includes approximately 50,000 clones, 90% to 95% detected once. The ends were cut back, 5 bases at V and 9 bases at J, with 17 bases in the middle. Per germline, CDR1 SGHTA and CDR2 FQGNSA. The CDR3 runs to 13 residues. The data belong to a study of T cell changes during pregnancy in multiple sclerosis. The sequenced sample was CD4+ T cells from peripheral blood mononuclear cells, obtained after pregnancy. The J gene is TRBJ2-7, the V gene TRBV7-2, with unresolved D. The TCR comes from a female donor with multiple sclerosis, enrolled in a pregnancy study. CDR3 region: CASSDKKATRQYF. CDR3 DNA: TGTGCCAGCAGCGACAAAAAAGCTACGAGGCAGTACTTC.